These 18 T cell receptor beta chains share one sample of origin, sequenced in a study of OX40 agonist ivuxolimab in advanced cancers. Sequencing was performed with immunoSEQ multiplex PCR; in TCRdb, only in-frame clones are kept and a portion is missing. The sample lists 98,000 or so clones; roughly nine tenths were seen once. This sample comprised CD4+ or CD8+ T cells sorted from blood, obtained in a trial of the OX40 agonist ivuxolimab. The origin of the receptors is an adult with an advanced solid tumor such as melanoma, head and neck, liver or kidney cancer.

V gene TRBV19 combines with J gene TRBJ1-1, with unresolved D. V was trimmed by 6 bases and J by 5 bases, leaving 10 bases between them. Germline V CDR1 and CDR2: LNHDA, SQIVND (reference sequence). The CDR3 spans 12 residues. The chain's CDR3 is CASRTGPTEAFF. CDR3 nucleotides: TGTGCCAGTAGAACCGGGCCAACTGAAGCTTTCTTT.

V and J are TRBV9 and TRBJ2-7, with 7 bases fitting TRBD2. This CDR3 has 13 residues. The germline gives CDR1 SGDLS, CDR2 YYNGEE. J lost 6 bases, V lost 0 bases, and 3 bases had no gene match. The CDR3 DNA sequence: TGTGCCAGCAGCGTAGACCCGGGAGGCGAGCAGTACTTC. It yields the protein CASSVDPGGEQYF.

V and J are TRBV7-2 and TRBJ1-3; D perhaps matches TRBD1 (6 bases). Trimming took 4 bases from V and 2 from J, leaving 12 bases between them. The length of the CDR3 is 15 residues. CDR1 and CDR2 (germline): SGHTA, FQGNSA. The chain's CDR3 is CASSYPGAPGNTIYF. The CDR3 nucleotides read TGTGCCAGCAGCTACCCGGGGGCCCCTGGAAACACCATATATTTT.

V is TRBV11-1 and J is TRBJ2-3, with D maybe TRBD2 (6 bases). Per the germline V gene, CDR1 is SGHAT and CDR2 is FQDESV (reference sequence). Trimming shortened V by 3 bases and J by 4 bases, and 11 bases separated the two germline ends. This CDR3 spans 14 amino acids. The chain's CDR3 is CASSFDSGPDTQYF. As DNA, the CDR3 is TGTGCCAGCAGCTTTGACAGCGGGCCAGATACGCAGTATTTT.

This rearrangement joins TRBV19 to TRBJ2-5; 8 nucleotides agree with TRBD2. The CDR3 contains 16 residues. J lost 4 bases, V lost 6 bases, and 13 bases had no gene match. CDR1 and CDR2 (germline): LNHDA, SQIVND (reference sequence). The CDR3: CASSLGLSGGRETQYF. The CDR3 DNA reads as TGTGCCAGTAGCCTTGGGCTGTCGGGAGGGAGAGAGACCCAGTACTTC. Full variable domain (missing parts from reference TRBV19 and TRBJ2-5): DGGITQSPKYLFRKEGQNVTLSCEQNLNHDAMYWYRQDPGQGLRLIYYSQIVNDFQKGDIAEGYSVSREKKESFPLTVTSAQKNPTAFYLCASSLGLSGGRETQYFGPGTRLLVL.

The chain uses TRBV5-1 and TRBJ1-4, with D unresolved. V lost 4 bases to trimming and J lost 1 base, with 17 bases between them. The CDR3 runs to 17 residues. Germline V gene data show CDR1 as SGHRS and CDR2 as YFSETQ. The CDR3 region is CASSPRPLDGTNEKLFF. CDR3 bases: TGCGCCAGCAGCCCTCGGCCCCTAGACGGAACTAATGAAAAACTGTTTTTT.

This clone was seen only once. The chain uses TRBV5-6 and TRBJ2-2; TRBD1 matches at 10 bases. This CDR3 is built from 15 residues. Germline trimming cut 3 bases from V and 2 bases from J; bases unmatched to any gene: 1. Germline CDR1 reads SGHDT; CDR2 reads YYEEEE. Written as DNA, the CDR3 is TGTGCCAGCAGCTGGACAGGGGGAAACACCGGGGAGCTGTTTTTT. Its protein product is CASSWTGGNTGELFF.

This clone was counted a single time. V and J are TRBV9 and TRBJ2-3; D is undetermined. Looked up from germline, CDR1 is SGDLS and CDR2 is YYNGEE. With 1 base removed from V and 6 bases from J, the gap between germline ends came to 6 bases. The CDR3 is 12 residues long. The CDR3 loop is CASSVRWDTQYF. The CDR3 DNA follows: TGTGCCAGCAGCGTAAGATGGGATACGCAGTATTTT.

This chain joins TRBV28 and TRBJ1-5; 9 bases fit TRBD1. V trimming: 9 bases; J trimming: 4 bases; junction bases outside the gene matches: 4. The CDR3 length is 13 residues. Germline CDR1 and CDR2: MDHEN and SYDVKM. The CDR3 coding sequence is TGTGCCAGTTGGACAGGGGCGAATCAGCCCCAGCATTTT. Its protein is CASWTGANQPQHF.

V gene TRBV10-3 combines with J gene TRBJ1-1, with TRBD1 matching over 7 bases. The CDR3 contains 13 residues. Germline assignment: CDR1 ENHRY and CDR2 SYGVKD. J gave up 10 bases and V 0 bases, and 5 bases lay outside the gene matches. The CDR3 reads CAISESGDRGAFF. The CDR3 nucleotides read TGTGCCATCAGTGAGTCTGGGGACAGAGGAGCTTTCTTT.

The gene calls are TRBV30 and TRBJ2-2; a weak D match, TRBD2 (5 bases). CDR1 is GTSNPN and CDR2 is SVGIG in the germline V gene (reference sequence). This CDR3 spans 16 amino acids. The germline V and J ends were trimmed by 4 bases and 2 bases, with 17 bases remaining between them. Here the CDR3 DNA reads TGTGCCTGGAATTCGGGGTTCCTAGCTAACACCGGGGAGCTGTTTTTT. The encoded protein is CAWNSGFLANTGELFF.

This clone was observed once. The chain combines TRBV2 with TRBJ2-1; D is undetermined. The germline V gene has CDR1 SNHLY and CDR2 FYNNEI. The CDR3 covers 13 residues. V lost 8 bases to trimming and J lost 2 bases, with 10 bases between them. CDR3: CASSTNAYNEQFF. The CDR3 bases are TGTGCCAGCTCGACGAACGCCTACAATGAGCAGTTCTTC.

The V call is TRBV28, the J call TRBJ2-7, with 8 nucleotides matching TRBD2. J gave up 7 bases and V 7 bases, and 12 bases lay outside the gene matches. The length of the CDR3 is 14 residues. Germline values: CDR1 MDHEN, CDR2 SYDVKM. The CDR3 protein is CASTPAGGNWEQYF. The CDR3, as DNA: TGTGCCAGCACCCCGGCGGGGGGAAATTGGGAGCAGTACTTC.

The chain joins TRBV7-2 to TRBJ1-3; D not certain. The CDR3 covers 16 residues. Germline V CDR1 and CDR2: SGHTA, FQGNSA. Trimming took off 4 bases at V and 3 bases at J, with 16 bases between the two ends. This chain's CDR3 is CASSSGRESIGNTIYF. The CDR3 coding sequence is TGTGCCAGCAGCTCTGGCAGAGAGTCGATTGGAAACACCATATATTTT.

CDR3 amino acids: CASRRDGAEKLFF. The DNA for the CDR3 is TGTGCCAGTCGCAGGGACGGAGCTGAAAAACTGTTTTTT. The chain has TRBV19 and TRBJ1-4, with a weak D call TRBD1 (5 bases). The CDR3 extends over 13 amino acids. V dropped 8 bases and J dropped 7 bases, with 14 bases sitting between them. Germline CDR1 and CDR2: LNHDA and SQIVND (reference sequence).

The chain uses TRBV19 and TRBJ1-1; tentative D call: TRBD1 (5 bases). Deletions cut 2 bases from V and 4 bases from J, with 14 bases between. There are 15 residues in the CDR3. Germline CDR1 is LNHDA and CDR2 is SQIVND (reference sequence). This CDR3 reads CASSISERGVTEAFF. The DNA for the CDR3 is TGTGCCAGTAGTATATCGGAGAGGGGCGTCACTGAAGCTTTCTTT.

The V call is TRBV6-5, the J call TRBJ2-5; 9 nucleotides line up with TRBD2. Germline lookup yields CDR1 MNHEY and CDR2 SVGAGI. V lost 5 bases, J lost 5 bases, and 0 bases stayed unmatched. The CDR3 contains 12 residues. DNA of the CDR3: TGTGCCAGCAGTAGCGGGAGGGAGACCCAGTACTTC. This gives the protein CASSSGRETQYF.

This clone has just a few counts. In DNA form, the CDR3 reads TGTGCCAGCAGTTCAAGCTCCTACGAGCAGTACTTC. Protein: CASSSSSYEQYF. The rearrangement links TRBV28 to TRBJ2-7; D call uncertain. CDR3 length equals 12 residues. Germline lookup yields CDR1 MDHEN and CDR2 SYDVKM. V was trimmed by 4 bases and J by 0 bases, leaving 4 bases between them.